This T cell receptor (beta chain) was observed in a study of cytomegalovirus exposure and HLA in healthy donors (dated by TCRdb to about 2017). Broadly, across the study: In an earlier analysis of 587 of the donors, less than 350 Gb of sequence data and roughly 100 million unique TCR beta sequences from about 179 million T cells were reported. All discovery cohort repertoires had been generated on a single sequencing platform. HLA typing included class I and class II loci at four-digit resolution. The study aimed to test whether signatures of past pathogen exposure could be identified by cataloging public T cell receptors. The study profiled the T cell repertoires of some 610 subjects by immunosequencing and related them to cytomegalovirus serostatus. Roughly 5 DR-DQ haplotypes were treated as single units for association and clustering because of strong linkage in the cohort. To decide whether each TCR beta V gene segment behaved as functional or pseudogenic, an earlier analysis of 587 of the donors relied on high-throughput TCR beta sequencing. Among the roughly 400 genotyped donors, around 79% belonged to the genetic ancestry cluster associated with self-reported Caucasian donors. High-throughput TCR immunosequencing, statistical association of individual TCRs with disease status, and machine learning were combined to predict cytomegalovirus infection status. Typing coverage differed by locus: A, B, C, DRB1 and DQB1 were typed in roughly 620-640 donors, DQA1 in 500 to 550, DPA1 in around 580, and DPB1 in just under 490. In the later analysis, no new phenotypic data were used to find candidate immune exposures; instead, reliance was placed on TCR beta sequences and their occurrence across donors. On average, 235,054 unique TCR beta nucleotide sequences were sequenced per donor among several hundred genotyped donors of the cohort, with 15% to 20% of those sequences being non-productive. A later genetic analysis took genome-wide SNP genotypes for about three fifths of the 666 donors and used that subset as a discovery cohort. To study patterns of TCR occurrence, a later analysis re-analyzed previously published TCR beta repertoires from 650 to 750 donors and added high-resolution HLA genotyping. Alongside the repertoire data, information on donor age, sex, ethnicity and CMV serostatus was compiled. An early release covering about 600 HLA-typed donors comprised about 310 gigabases of sequencing data and approximately 85 million unique TCR sequences. A separate validation cohort of over 95 different subjects was used in addition to the roughly 700-subject first cohort.

What the research found in general, with its limitations: A total of 164 TCR beta chains were listed by the study as associated with cytomegalovirus. Because some donors lacked HLA typing at each locus, the association tests relied only on the typed subset. Specific HLA alleles were associated with roughly 17,000 TCR beta sequences at a false discovery rate of 0.05 in a later analysis. In a later analysis, HLA-associated TCR beta chains were found to be more clonally expanded and to have lower generation probabilities than equally common non-associated chains. Correlated functional status among segregating V segments might be attributable to linkage disequilibrium, but an unknown experimental factor could not be ruled out. In a later analysis, most CMV-associated TCR beta chains were found to appear HLA-restricted, with HLA associations seemingly driven largely by CMV exposure. An association between a missense DCLRE1C variant and V-gene and J-gene trimming of TCR beta chains was found in a later genetic analysis and replicated in an independent cohort. Broadly in line with IMGT annotations, most TCR beta V segments showed up in productive rearrangements about 87% or about 30% of the time in an earlier analysis of 450 to 600 of the donors. The only immune exposure information available for the cohort was CMV serostatus. A cluster of highly shared sequence variants was judged likely to represent a technical artifact of the sequencing pipeline. A later genetic analysis reported fewer N-insertions in productive TCRs among donors in an Asian-associated ancestry cluster than the roughly 700-donor mean. Roughly uniform sequencing depth across donors was assumed in presence/absence analyses, although this assumption may not hold. The classifier was reported to diagnose cytomegalovirus status with high specificity and sensitivity in both the original cohort and the validation cohort. When HLA alleles, especially DR and DQ, strongly co-occurred, TCR associations were difficult to assign to individual alleles. Most TCR sequences were seen in very few donors, while some public TCRs were found in many individuals. The authors suggested that the approach could potentially be generalized to other disease states and immunological phenotypes. Some IMGT-functional V segments, including TRBV6-2 and TRBV6-3, could not be distinguished by the 87-base-pair reads and were therefore excluded. A few of the identified cytomegalovirus-associated TCR beta chains were confirmed in vitro to be specific for cytomegalovirus antigens. Because counts were too low, about 18 rarely observed V segments, including chromosome 9 orphons, were excluded from the earlier analysis of around 640 of the donors. In a later analysis, several top co-occurrence clusters were reported to appear linked to parvovirus B19, influenza, CMV and Epstein-Barr virus. A further reported finding was that TCR beta sequences accurately predicted the HLA-A and HLA-B alleles for most subjects in the first cohort. In this cohort, only TCR beta chains were sequenced, and detectable features were limited by the absence of alpha or paired-chain data. According to a later analysis, TCR association rates differed among HLA loci, with DRB1 alleles showing the most associated TCRs and HLA-C alleles showing the fewest.

For CDR1 and CDR2, the germline V gene lists MNHEY and SVGAGI. V drops 4 bases and J drops 7 bases, leaving 19 bases in between. Spanning cysteine to phenylalanine, the CDR3 consists of 16 amino acids. Just the 48-base CDR3 DNA is kept, in frame starting at base 1. The cohort consisted of hundreds of healthy bone marrow donors. At the time of sampling, every cohort member was nominally healthy, though immune exposures that went unrecorded were likely present. The donor was CMV seropositive and was included in the group of 250 to 300 seropositive cohort members. Every donor gave a peripheral blood sample, and the peripheral blood mononuclear cells from that sample were used for TCR beta sequencing. The Qiagen DNeasy Blood Extraction Kit was used to extract genomic DNA from the blood cell samples. About this clone itself: This receptor's antigen is unknown. No quality values exist for individual bases; no much larger clone is one base distant.

Library preparation employed the immunoSEQ multiplex PCR assay. A mixture of 60 forward primers for TCR Vbeta segments and 13 reverse primers for TCR Jbeta segments was used in the multiplex PCR. Amplification of the CDR3 region of rearranged TCR beta genes was performed with a multiplex PCR assay on genomic DNA. The amplified TCR beta libraries were sequenced on the Illumina HiSeq System as 87-base-pair reads. In the source study's methods: A later analysis tallied approximately 87 million unique TCR beta chains across the roughly 610 repertoires, and approximately 12 million of those chains were shared by two or more donors. To remove PCR and sequencing errors, raw reads were error-corrected and collapsed into unique sequences using a nearest-neighbor algorithm that merged closely related sequences. V, D and J gene segments were assigned by aligning CDR3 sequences to IMGT reference sequences. For a sequence to be retained, a match of at least six nucleotides to both a V gene segment and a J gene segment was required. A rearrangement was called productive if the CDR3 had no stop codons and remained in frame with V and J, and every other rearrangement was called non-productive. CDR3 was defined by IMGT convention, running from the second conserved V-encoded cysteine to the conserved J-encoded phenylalanine. The earlier analysis of some 550 of the donors excluded any sequence lacking an unambiguous match to a single V gene segment. In an earlier analysis of around 590 of the donors, a V segment was called functional when productive rearrangements were above 56.7%, and segregating when the standard deviation between donors exceeded 5%. A statistical classification framework was developed to diagnose cytomegalovirus status using the catalog of TCR beta chain sequences. In a later analysis, V and J genes were assigned by comparing TCR nucleotide sequences against IMGT/GENE-DB human TR gene sequences. A later analysis assigned CDR3 sequences and most-parsimonious VDJ recombination scenarios with the TCRdist pipeline. A later analysis defined each TCR beta chain by its CDR3 amino acid sequence plus V-gene family, and excluded reads lacking a unique V-gene family. A later analysis removed 550 to 650 highly shared, low-generation-probability nucleotide sequences to deal with suspected cross-contamination and a sequencing artifact. In a later analysis, a clonal expansion index for each public chain was calculated from normalized within-repertoire ranks of inferred template counts. A later analysis computed generation probabilities with a VDJ recombination model fitted to out-of-frame rearrangements, and checked the results against IGoR. Hypergeometric tests were used in a later analysis to score TCR-TCR, TCR-HLA and TCR-CMV co-occurrence, with a repertoire-size bias correction applied to the TCR pairs. To estimate false discovery rates, a later analysis permuted the HLA or CMV assignments 20 times. In a later analysis, co-occurring TCRs were grouped using DBSCAN, and TCRdist sequence similarity was added for clustering within HLA-allele-positive subsets. Repertoires with fewer than 30,000 or more than 120,000 public chains, plus five repertoires with anomalous nucleotide sharing, were excluded from co-occurrence clustering. What TCRdb holds here is the immuneACCESS table cut down to in-frame rearrangements. Part of the clones is not present; checked against another copy, under half of the missing clones reflect an unresolved V gene, and the others are unexplained. That table supplies the V and J calls and clone size; D and trimming were determined from the DNA. This sample gives around 140,000 clones in total; approximately 80% of them show up just once. The leading ten clones occupy over 2% of the sample.

Sequencing used PBMCs. This sequence originates from a woman aged 18-29 years in good health and CMV-seropositive. The chain links TRBV6-5 with TRBJ2-2; TRBD2 might be the D gene, on 8 matching bases. The CDR3 in this case is CASSSRGSGGVGELFF. Here is the DNA: TGTGCCAGCAGTTCCAGGGGGAGCGGGGGTGTCGGGGAGCTGTTTTTT.